The clone carrying this T cell receptor beta chain was recorded many times. The data originate from a study of prognosis after radiotherapy for stage I lung cancer. This CDR3 comprises 14 residues. Germline values: CDR1 KGHSH, CDR2 LQKENI. Trimming pared 4 bases from V and 0 bases from J, leaving 10 bases between. Genomic DNA yielded TCR beta CDR3, amplified by two-round multiplex PCR. With primers specific to each TRBV and TRBJ gene, the first-round PCR was performed. MiXCR was run by TCRdb on the multiplex PCR reads, yielding one entry per CDR3 protein. This table holds about 18,000 distinct CDR3 sequences, around 24% found once.

The source material was PBMCs, sampled before or after stereotactic body radiation therapy (not recorded which). The genes are TRBV18 and TRBJ2-7; tentatively, D is TRBD1 or TRBD2 (5 bases each). This TCR derives from a donor older than 45 with non-small cell lung cancer. The CDR3 nucleotides are TGTGCCAGCTCACGGGACCTGATCTCCTACGAGCAGTACTTC. The encoded protein is CASSRDLISYEQYF.